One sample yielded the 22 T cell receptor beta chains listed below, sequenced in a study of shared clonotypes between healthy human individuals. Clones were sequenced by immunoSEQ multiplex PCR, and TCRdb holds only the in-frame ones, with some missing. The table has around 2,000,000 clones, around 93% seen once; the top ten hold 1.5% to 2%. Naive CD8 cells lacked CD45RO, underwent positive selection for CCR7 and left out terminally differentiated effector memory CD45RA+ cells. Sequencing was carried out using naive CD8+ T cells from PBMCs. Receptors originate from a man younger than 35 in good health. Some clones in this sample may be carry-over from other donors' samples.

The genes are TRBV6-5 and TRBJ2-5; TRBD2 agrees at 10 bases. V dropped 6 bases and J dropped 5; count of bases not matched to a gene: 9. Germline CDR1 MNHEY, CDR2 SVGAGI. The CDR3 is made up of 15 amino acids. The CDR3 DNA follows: TGTGCCAGCAGGGGGGGACTAGCGATTGGGGAGACCCAGTACTTC. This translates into CASRGGLAIGETQYF.

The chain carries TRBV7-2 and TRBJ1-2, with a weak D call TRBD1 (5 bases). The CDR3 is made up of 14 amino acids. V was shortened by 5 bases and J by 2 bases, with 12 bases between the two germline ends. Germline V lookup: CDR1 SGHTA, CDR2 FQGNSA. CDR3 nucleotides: TGTGCCAGCAGCCCGGGGGACCTCAACTATGGCTACACCTTC. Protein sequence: CASSPGDLNYGYTF.

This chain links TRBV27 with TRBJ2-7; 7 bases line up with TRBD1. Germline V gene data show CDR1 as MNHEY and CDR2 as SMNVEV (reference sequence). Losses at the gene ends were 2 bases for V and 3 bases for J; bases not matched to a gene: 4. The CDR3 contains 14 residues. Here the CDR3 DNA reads TGTGCCAGCAGTTTAACAGGGGCGCGCTACGAGCAGTACTTC. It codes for CASSLTGARYEQYF.

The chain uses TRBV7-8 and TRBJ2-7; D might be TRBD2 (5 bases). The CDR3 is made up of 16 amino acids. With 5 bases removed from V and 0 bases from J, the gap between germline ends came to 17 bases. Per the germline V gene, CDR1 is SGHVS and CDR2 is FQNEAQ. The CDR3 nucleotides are TGTGCCAGCAGCCCCCCCGGAGAGCGGCCCTCCTACGAGCAGTACTTC. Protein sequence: CASSPPGERPSYEQYF. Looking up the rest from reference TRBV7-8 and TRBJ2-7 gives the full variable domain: GAGVSQSPRYKVAKRGQDVALRCDPISGHVSLFWYQQALGQGPEFLTYFQNEAQLDKSGLPSDRFFAERPEGSVSTLKIQRTQQEDSAVYLCASSPPGERPSYEQYFGPGTRLTVT.

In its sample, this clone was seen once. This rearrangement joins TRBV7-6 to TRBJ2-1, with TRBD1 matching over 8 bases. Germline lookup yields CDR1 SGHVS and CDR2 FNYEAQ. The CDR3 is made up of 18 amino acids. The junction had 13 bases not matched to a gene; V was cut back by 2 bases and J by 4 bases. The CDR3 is CASSLSSPGTGVYNEQFF. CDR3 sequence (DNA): TGTGCCAGCAGCTTATCAAGCCCCGGGACAGGCGTTTACAATGAGCAGTTCTTC.

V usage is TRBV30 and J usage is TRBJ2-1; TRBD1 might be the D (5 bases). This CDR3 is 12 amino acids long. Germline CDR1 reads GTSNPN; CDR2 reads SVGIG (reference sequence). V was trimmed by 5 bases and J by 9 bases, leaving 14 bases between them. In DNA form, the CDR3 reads TGTGCCTGGGGGTATAGTGGGGCTGAGCAGTTCTTC. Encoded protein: CAWGYSGAEQFF. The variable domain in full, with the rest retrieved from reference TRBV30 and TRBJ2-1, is SQTIHQWPATLVQPVGSPLSLECTVEGTSNPNLYWYRQAAGRGLQLLFYSVGIGQISSEVPQNLSASRPQDRQFILSSKKLLLSDSGFYLCAWGYSGAEQFFGPGTRLTVL.

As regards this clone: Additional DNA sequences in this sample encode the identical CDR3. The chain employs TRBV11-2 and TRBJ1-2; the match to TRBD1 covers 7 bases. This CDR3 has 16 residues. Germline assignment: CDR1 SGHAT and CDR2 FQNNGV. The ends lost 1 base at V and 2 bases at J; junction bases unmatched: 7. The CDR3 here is CASSLAGTAPNYGYTF. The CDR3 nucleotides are TGTGCCAGCAGCTTAGCCGGGACAGCTCCGAACTATGGCTACACCTTC.

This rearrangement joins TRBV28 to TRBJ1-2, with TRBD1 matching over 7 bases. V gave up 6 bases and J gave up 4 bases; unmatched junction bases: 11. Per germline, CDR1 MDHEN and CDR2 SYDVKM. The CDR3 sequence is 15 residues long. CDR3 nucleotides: TGTGCCAGCAGCCTCCCCGAACAGGGGTCCTATGGCTACACCTTC. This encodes CASSLPEQGSYGYTF.

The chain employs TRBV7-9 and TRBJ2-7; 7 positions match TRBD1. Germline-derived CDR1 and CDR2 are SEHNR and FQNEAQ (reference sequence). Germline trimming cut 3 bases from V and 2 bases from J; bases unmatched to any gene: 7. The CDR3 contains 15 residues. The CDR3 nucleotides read TGTGCCAGCAGCTTCTGGCGTCAGGGGGCCTACGAGCAGTACTTC. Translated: CASSFWRQGAYEQYF.

CDR3 amino acids: CASSLTHRGEQYF. The CDR3, as DNA: TGTGCCAGCAGCTTAACCCATCGCGGCGAGCAGTACTTC. The chain recombines TRBV7-3 with TRBJ2-7; no clear D. Trimming removed 0 bases from V and 6 bases from J, with 9 bases in between. The CDR3 runs to 13 residues. Germline V gives CDR1 SGHTA, CDR2 FQGTGA. Full variable domain (missing parts from reference TRBV7-3 and TRBJ2-7): GAGVSQTPSNKVTEKGKYVELRCDPISGHTALYWYRQSLGQGPEFLIYFQGTGAADDSGLPNDRFFAVRPEGSVSTLKIQRTERGDSAVYLCASSLTHRGEQYFGPGTRLTVT.

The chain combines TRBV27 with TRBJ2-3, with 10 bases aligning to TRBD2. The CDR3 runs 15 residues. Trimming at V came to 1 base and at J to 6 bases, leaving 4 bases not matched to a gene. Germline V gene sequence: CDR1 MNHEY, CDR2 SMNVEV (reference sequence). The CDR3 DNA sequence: TGTGCCAGCAGTTTATTAGCTAGCGGGAGTGATACGCAGTATTTT. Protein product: CASSLLASGSDTQYF.

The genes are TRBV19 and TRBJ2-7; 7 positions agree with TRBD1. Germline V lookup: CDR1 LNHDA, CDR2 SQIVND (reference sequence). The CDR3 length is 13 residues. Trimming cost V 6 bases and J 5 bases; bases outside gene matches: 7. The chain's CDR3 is CASSGQATHEQYF. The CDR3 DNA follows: TGTGCCAGTAGCGGACAGGCGACCCACGAGCAGTACTTC.

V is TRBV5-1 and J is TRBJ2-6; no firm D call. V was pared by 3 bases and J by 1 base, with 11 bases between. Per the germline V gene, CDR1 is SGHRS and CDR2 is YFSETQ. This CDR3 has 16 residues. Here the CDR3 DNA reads TGCGCCAGCAGCTCACCCGCCGGATCTGGGGCCAACGTCCTGACTTTC. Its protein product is CASSSPAGSGANVLTF.

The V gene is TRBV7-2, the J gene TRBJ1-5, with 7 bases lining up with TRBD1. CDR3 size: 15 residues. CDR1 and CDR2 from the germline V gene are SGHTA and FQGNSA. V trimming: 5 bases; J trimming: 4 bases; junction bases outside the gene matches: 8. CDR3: CASSPPGTANQPQHF. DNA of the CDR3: TGTGCCAGCAGCCCCCCGGGGACAGCTAATCAGCCCCAGCATTTT.

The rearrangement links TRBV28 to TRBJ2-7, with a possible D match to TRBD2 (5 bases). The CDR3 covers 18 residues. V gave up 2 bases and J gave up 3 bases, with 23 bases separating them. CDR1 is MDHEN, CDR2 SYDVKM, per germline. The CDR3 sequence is CASSLRPSTEDLNYEQYF. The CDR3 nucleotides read TGTGCCAGCAGTTTAAGACCGTCGACGGAGGACCTGAACTACGAGCAGTACTTC.

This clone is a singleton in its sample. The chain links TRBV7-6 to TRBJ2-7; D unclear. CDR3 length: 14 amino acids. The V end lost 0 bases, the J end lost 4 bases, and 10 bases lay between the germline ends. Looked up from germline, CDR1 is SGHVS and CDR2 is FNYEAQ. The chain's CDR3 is CASSLAVAAYEQYF. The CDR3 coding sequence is TGTGCCAGCAGCTTAGCTGTGGCAGCTTACGAGCAGTACTTC.

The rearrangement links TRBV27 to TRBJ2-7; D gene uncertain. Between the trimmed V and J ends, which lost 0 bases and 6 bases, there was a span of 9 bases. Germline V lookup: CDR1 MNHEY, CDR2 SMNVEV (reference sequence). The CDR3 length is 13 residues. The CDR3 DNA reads TGTGCCAGCAGTTTATCAGGGTATAGCGAGCAGTACTTC. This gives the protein CASSLSGYSEQYF.

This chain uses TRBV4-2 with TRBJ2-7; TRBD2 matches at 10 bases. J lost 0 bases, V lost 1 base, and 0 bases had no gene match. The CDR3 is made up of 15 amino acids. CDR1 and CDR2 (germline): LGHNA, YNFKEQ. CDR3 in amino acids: CASSQGLAGSYEQYF. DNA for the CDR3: TGTGCCAGCAGCCAAGGACTAGCGGGCTCCTACGAGCAGTACTTC.

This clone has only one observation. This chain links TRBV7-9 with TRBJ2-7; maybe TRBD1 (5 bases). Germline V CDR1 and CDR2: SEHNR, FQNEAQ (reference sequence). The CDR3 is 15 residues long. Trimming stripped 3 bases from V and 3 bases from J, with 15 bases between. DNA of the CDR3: TGTGCCAGCAGCTTTCGATCGGACACGTACTACGAGCAGTACTTC. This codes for CASSFRSDTYYEQYF.

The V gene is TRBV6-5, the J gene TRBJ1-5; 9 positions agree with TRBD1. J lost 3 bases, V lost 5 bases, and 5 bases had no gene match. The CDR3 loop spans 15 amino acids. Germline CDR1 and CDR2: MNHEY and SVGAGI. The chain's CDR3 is CASSPGQGLNQPQHF. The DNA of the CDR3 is TGTGCCAGCAGTCCGGGACAGGGACTCAATCAGCCCCAGCATTTT.

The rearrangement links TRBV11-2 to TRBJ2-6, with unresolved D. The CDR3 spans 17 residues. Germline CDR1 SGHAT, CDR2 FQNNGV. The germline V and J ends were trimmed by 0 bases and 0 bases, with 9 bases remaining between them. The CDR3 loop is CASSLDRLSSGANVLTF. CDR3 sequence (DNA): TGTGCCAGCAGCTTAGATCGTCTGAGCTCTGGGGCCAACGTCCTGACTTTC.

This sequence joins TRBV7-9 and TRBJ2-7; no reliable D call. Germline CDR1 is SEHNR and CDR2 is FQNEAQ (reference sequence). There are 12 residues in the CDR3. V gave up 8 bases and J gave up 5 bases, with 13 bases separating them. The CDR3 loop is CASSTNRNEQYF. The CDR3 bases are TGTGCCAGCTCTACGAACCGGAACGAGCAGTACTTC.